A single sample is the source of the 29 T cell receptor beta chains below, sequenced in a study of cytomegalovirus exposure and HLA in healthy donors. In the PCR, 60 Vbeta and 13 Jbeta primers were used. TCRdb keeps only in-frame clones here, not all; method: immunoSEQ multiplex PCR. Of about 160,000 clones listed, 65% to 80% are singletons. The material sequenced was PBMCs. The receptors here all came from a man aged 35 to 55 in good health and CMV-seronegative.

V and J are TRBV19 and TRBJ2-3; no firm D call. V was cut by 0 bases and J by 3 bases, with 10 bases left in between. CDR1 is LNHDA and CDR2 is SQIVND in the germline V gene (reference sequence). The CDR3 sequence is 15 residues long. CDR3 protein: CASSIEVRGTDTQYF. CDR3 sequence (DNA): TGTGCCAGTAGTATAGAAGTACGCGGTACAGATACGCAGTATTTT.

V is TRBV13 and J is TRBJ2-7; 12 nucleotides align to TRBD2. This CDR3 has 21 residues. CDR1 PRHDT and CDR2 FYEKMQ come from the germline V gene (reference sequence). J was trimmed by 5 bases and V by 5 bases; bases with no gene match: 25. CDR3 sequence reads: CASSRLRRTSGVRFDPHEQYF. As DNA, the CDR3 is TGTGCCAGCAGCCGTTTACGCCGGACTAGCGGGGTTCGCTTTGATCCCCACGAGCAGTACTTC.

The genes are TRBV2 and TRBJ2-4, with 12 nucleotides matching TRBD1. The germline V gene encodes CDR1 SNHLY and CDR2 FYNNEI. The trim removed 2 bases at V and 1 base at J, leaving 3 bases unmatched. The CDR3 is 17 amino acids. CDR3 DNA: TGTGCCAGCAGTGAACCGGGACAGGGGGCGGCCAAAAACATTCAGTACTTC. Its translation is CASSEPGQGAAKNIQYF.

The DNA of the CDR3 is TGTGCCAGCAGCTTGGGAGGGCCTCTAGCCAAAAACATTCAGTACTTC. It specifies CASSLGGPLAKNIQYF. This chain connects TRBV5-5 to TRBJ2-4; D possibly corresponds to TRBD2 (5 bases). The CDR3 loop spans 16 amino acids. Between the trimmed V and J ends, which lost 0 bases and 0 bases, there was a span of 10 bases. Germline assignment: CDR1 SGHKS and CDR2 YYEKEE (reference sequence).

This clone occurred once. J is TRBJ2-3 and V is TRBV5-1; D is possibly TRBD1 (5 bases). The CDR3 length is 16 residues. The ends were cut back, 2 bases at V and 4 bases at J, with 17 bases in the middle. Looked up from germline, CDR1 is SGHRS and CDR2 is YFSETQ. The CDR3 here is CASSLGAVGPADTQYF. The CDR3 DNA is TGCGCCAGCAGCTTAGGGGCGGTCGGCCCGGCAGATACGCAGTATTTT.

The V and J genes are TRBV5-6 and TRBJ2-7, with 10 bases aligning to TRBD2. Germline loops: CDR1 SGHDT, CDR2 YYEEEE. Trimming removed 2 bases from V and 3 bases from J; junction bases left unmatched: 5. CDR3 length: 15 residues. Here the CDR3 DNA reads TGTGCCAGCAGCTTCTTTTTAGCGGGAGGCTACGAGCAGTACTTC. Protein: CASSFFLAGGYEQYF.

DNA for the CDR3: TGTGCCAGCAGTCTTACAGGGGGCGCGGCCAAAAACATTCAGTACTTC. Translation: CASSLTGGAAKNIQYF. The chain has TRBV6-6 and TRBJ2-4, with 9 bases fitting TRBD1. This CDR3 spans 16 amino acids. Germline V gene sequence: CDR1 MNHNY, CDR2 SVGAGI (reference sequence). V was pared by 5 bases and J by 1 base, with 6 bases of the junction left unmatched.

The chain links TRBV28 to TRBJ2-5; the match to TRBD2 covers 9 bases. J gave up 4 bases and V 6 bases, and 12 bases lay outside the gene matches. CDR1 and CDR2 from the germline V gene are MDHEN and SYDVKM. The CDR3 is 16 residues long. The CDR3 here is CASSFGAGGPGETQYF. The DNA for the CDR3 is TGTGCCAGCAGCTTCGGTGCGGGAGGGCCAGGAGAGACCCAGTACTTC.

The V call is TRBV2, the J call TRBJ2-1; TRBD2 agrees at 10 bases. The germline V gene encodes CDR1 SNHLY and CDR2 FYNNEI. This CDR3 is built from 16 residues. The trim removed 7 bases at V and 9 bases at J, leaving 15 bases unmatched. The CDR3 nucleotides are TGTGCCAGCAAGCATAGCCCGGGACTAGCGACCGGTGAGCAGTTCTTC. Amino acids: CASKHSPGLATGEQFF.

The genes are TRBV7-8 and TRBJ1-1, with D uncertain. This CDR3 is built from 14 residues. Trimming removed 3 bases from V and 0 bases from J, with 8 bases in between. Germline CDR1 reads SGHVS; CDR2 reads FQNEAQ. The CDR3 sequence is CASSLHGVNTEAFF. CDR3 DNA sequence: TGTGCCAGCAGCTTGCACGGGGTGAACACTGAAGCTTTCTTT.

CDR3 nucleotides: TGTGCCAGCTCGGGACAGACTTCCTACGAGCAGTACTTC. Translated: CASSGQTSYEQYF. This sequence joins TRBV18 and TRBJ2-7; 7 bases match TRBD1. Germline lookup yields CDR1 KGHSH and CDR2 LQKENI. The V segment lost 6 bases and the J segment 1 base; nucleotides outside the gene matches: 3. The CDR3 is 13 amino acids.

The CDR3 loop reads CASSLDPGSSRSYEQYF. The CDR3, as DNA: TGTGCCAGCAGCTTAGATCCCGGATCTAGCCGAAGCTACGAGCAGTACTTC. V usage is TRBV11-2 and J usage is TRBJ2-5; a weak D match, TRBD2 (5 bases). The J call may be mistaken, given a closer DNA end match to TRBJ2-7. The germline gives CDR1 SGHAT, CDR2 FQNNGV. The CDR3 sequence is 17 residues long.

The chain employs TRBV28 and TRBJ1-3; D not certain. Trimming removed 7 bases at V and 1 base at J, with 14 bases between. The germline V gene has CDR1 MDHEN and CDR2 SYDVKM. The CDR3 length is 15 residues. The CDR3 DNA sequence: TGTGCCAGCACAAAACAGCCGTCTTCTGGAAACACCATATATTTT. This sequence encodes CASTKQPSSGNTIYF.

This chain joins TRBV14 and TRBJ1-4; no clear D gene. V shed 4 bases and J shed 13 bases, with 16 bases lying between them. Germline values: CDR1 SGHDN, CDR2 FVKESK. This CDR3 is built from 13 residues. CDR3 DNA sequence: TGTGCCAGCAGCCCTAGCCTGCGGGGAGGACTGTTTTTT. This encodes CASSPSLRGGLFF. Supplemented by reference TRBV14 and TRBJ1-4, the full variable domain reads EAGVTQFPSHSVIEKGQTVTLRCDPISGHDNLYWYRRVMGKEIKFLLHFVKESKQDESGMPNNRFLAERTGGTYSTLKVQPAELEDSGVYFCASSPSLRGGLFFGSGTQLSVL.

The J gene is TRBJ1-3, the V gene TRBV2; TRBD1 aligns across 7 bases. CDR1 and CDR2 from the germline V gene are SNHLY and FYNNEI. The V gene end was trimmed by 6 bases and the J gene end by 0 bases; junction bases not matched to a gene: 2. The CDR3 contains 14 residues. Written as DNA, the CDR3 is TGTGCCAGCAGGACAGGGAGCTCTGGAAACACCATATATTTT. It encodes CASRTGSSGNTIYF.

This clone was seen only a few times. The J gene is TRBJ1-4, the V gene TRBV5-4, with TRBD1 matching over 7 bases. V shed 3 bases and J 4 bases; nucleotides not matched to a gene: 6. The CDR3 has 15 amino acids. From germline, CDR1 is SGHNT and CDR2 YYREEE (reference sequence). CDR3 bases: TGTGCCAGCAGCTCCACAGGGGCGAGTAATGAAAAACTGTTTTTT. It specifies CASSSTGASNEKLFF.

This chain uses TRBV14 with TRBJ2-2, with D possibly matching TRBD1 (6 bases). V was clipped by 2 bases and J by 0 bases, with 19 bases between them. Germline V gives CDR1 SGHDN, CDR2 FVKESK. CDR3 size: 19 residues. CDR3 sequence: CASSQRGRGGPPNTGELFF. As DNA, the CDR3 is TGTGCCAGCAGCCAAAGGGGCAGGGGCGGGCCCCCGAACACCGGGGAGCTGTTTTTT.

The chain links TRBV5-1 to TRBJ2-5, with 13 bases fitting TRBD2. V lost 4 bases and J lost 4; bases outside the gene matches: 10. The CDR3 has 17 residues. From germline, CDR1 is SGHRS and CDR2 YFSETQ. This CDR3 is CASSTRTSGSVAETQYF. CDR3 nucleotides: TGCGCCAGCAGCACCCGGACTAGCGGGAGTGTAGCAGAGACCCAGTACTTC.

The chain combines TRBV15 with TRBJ1-3, with 8 bases matching TRBD1. The CDR3 totals 14 residues. The J segment lost 4 bases and the V segment lost 10 bases, leaving 9 bases of the junction unmatched. The V gene's germline CDR1 is LNHNV and CDR2 YYDKDF (reference sequence). CDR3 region: CAIGQGRIGNTIYF. The CDR3 DNA is TGTGCCATCGGACAGGGTCGTATCGGAAACACCATATATTTT.

The chain links TRBV7-8 to TRBJ1-5; D is unclear. CDR3 length: 17 residues. Germline loops: CDR1 SGHVS, CDR2 FQNEAQ. Trimming stripped 5 bases from V and 0 bases from J, with 17 bases between. CDR3 nucleotides: TGTGCCAGCAGCCCTTGGGCACAGAAATATAGCAATCAGCCCCAGCATTTT. Translated: CASSPWAQKYSNQPQHF.

As for this clone: Additional DNA sequences in this sample encode the identical CDR3. The V gene is TRBV4-2, the J gene TRBJ2-6; D is possibly TRBD2 (5 bases). This CDR3 comprises 15 residues. The V gene lost 3 bases and the J gene lost 2 bases, with 8 bases spanning the gap. Germline CDR1 and CDR2: LGHNA and YNFKEQ. The CDR3 region is CASSQGAAGANVLTF. The CDR3 DNA follows: TGTGCCAGCAGCCAGGGAGCGGCTGGGGCCAACGTCCTGACTTTC.

V usage is TRBV27 and J usage is TRBJ2-4; 12 bases line up with TRBD1. Germline CDR1 and CDR2: MNHEY and SMNVEV (reference sequence). V trimming: 5 bases; J trimming: 2 bases; junction bases outside the gene matches: 16. The CDR3 contains 20 residues. The CDR3: CASSPRGTGGAWPTKNIQYF. For the CDR3, the DNA is TGTGCCAGCAGTCCTCGGGGGACAGGGGGCGCATGGCCCACCAAAAACATTCAGTACTTC.

The chain combines TRBV28 with TRBJ2-3, with 10 bases lining up with TRBD2. Germline CDR1 and CDR2: MDHEN and SYDVKM. The CDR3 is made up of 13 amino acids. The V and J ends lost 6 bases and 14 bases, in that order; junction bases with no gene match: 11. CDR3 coding DNA: TGTGCCAGCAGGCGGACCGGGACTAGCGTAGGGTATTTT. This encodes CASRRTGTSVGYF.

The chain recombines TRBV4-3 with TRBJ2-7; the D gene is possibly TRBD2 (5 bases). Germline assignment: CDR1 LGHNA and CDR2 YSLEER. This CDR3 is built from 14 residues. The germline V and J ends were trimmed by 4 bases and 7 bases, with 17 bases remaining between them. The CDR3 protein is CASSPWKGAYEQYF. CDR3 nucleotides: TGCGCCAGCAGCCCCTGGAAGGGAGCATATGAGCAGTACTTC.

This chain uses TRBV29-1 with TRBJ2-7; TRBD2 matches at 13 bases. The germline gives CDR1 SQVTM, CDR2 ANQGSEA. There are 16 residues in the CDR3. Trimming cost V 4 bases and J 4 bases; bases outside gene matches: 10. The CDR3 is CSVAGLAGDTVYEQYF. Here the CDR3 DNA reads TGCAGCGTTGCAGGACTAGCGGGAGATACGGTATACGAGCAGTACTTC.

This clone was found a few times. The chain links TRBV10-3 to TRBJ2-7; D perhaps matches TRBD1 (5 bases). Germline V gene lookup returns CDR1 ENHRY and CDR2 SYGVKD. The V end was cut by 3 bases, the J end by 1 base, with 10 bases between. The CDR3 spans 14 residues. CDR3 sequence (DNA): TGTGCCATCAGTGAATCCGCAGGGTCCTACGAGCAGTACTTC. It yields the protein CAISESAGSYEQYF.

The gene calls are TRBV19 and TRBJ2-7; 8 bases are shared with TRBD1. V lost 2 bases and J lost 6; bases outside the gene matches: 3. Germline V CDR1 and CDR2: LNHDA, SQIVND (reference sequence). The CDR3 covers 13 residues. CDR3 sequence: CASSIQGAAEQYF. The CDR3 nucleotides are TGTGCCAGTAGTATACAGGGGGCGGCCGAGCAGTACTTC.

The CDR3 DNA sequence: TGTGCCAGCAGCTTAAGTGTCCTACGCCTGGAGCAGTACTTC. Amino acids: CASSLSVLRLEQYF. This chain uses TRBV11-2 with TRBJ2-7; D is uncertain. Trimming pared 2 bases from V and 7 bases from J, leaving 15 bases between. Looked up from germline, CDR1 is SGHAT and CDR2 is FQNNGV. This CDR3 has 14 amino acids.

V and J are TRBV6-1 and TRBJ2-1; TRBD2 matches at 9 bases. The CDR3 length is 15 residues. The J segment lost 9 bases and the V segment lost 7 bases, leaving 13 bases of the junction unmatched. Germline V gene lookup returns CDR1 MNHNS and CDR2 SASEGT. CDR3 residues: CASNGGLAHEGEQFF. The CDR3 DNA sequence: TGTGCCAGCAACGGGGGACTAGCTCACGAGGGTGAGCAGTTCTTC.